The next 10 T cell receptor beta chains were all read from a single sample in a study. TCRdb's copy holds only in-frame clones and misses some; the assay was immunoSEQ multiplex PCR. Among nearly 70,000 clones, roughly 93% were seen once, and the ten largest hold 4% to 4.5%. The sequenced sample consisted of PBMCs. The source is a man aged 35-49 years with rheumatoid arthritis.

This rearrangement joins TRBV5-1 to TRBJ1-1; D remains unclear. Germline V gene sequence: CDR1 SGHRS, CDR2 YFSETQ. Trimming took off 2 bases at V and 5 bases at J, with 13 bases between the two ends. CDR3 length: 14 amino acids. CDR3 sequence: CASSLPITGTEAFF. CDR3 DNA sequence: TGCGCCAGCAGCTTACCGATTACGGGAACTGAAGCTTTCTTT.

The chain joins TRBV27 to TRBJ2-5; D ambiguous. The CDR3 contains 14 residues. Germline values: CDR1 MNHEY, CDR2 SMNVEV (reference sequence). V was trimmed by 1 base and J by 7 bases, leaving 13 bases between them. Here the CDR3 reads CASSLLGPPLTQYF. As DNA, the CDR3 is TGTGCCAGCAGTTTATTGGGCCCCCCTTTGACCCAGTACTTC.

Worth noting for this clone: An end of the junction does not agree with germline; a read error may underlie this. V gene TRBV29-1 combines with J gene TRBJ2-1, with D maybe TRBD2 (5 bases). Germline V gene sequence: CDR1 SQVTM, CDR2 ANQGSEA. The length of the CDR3 is 16 residues. DNA for the CDR3: TGCAGCGTTGAAGAGAAGGAGGTGGGCCGTCGCCAACTATGGATCTTC. It yields the protein CSVEEKEVGRRQLWIF.

The V and J genes are TRBV14 and TRBJ1-2; D remains unclear. This CDR3 spans 12 amino acids. V shed 1 base and J shed 2 bases, with 2 bases lying between them. Germline CDR1 SGHDN, CDR2 FVKESK. The CDR3 sequence: CASSQGNYGYTF. CDR3 sequence (DNA): TGTGCCAGCAGCCAAGGGAACTATGGCTACACCTTC.

The V and J genes are TRBV25-1 and TRBJ2-7; D perhaps matches TRBD1 (6 bases). Per germline, CDR1 MGHDK and CDR2 SYGVNS. This CDR3 has 13 amino acids. Trimming took off 8 bases at V and 3 bases at J, with 14 bases between the two ends. CDR3 in DNA: TGTGCCAGCTGGGGACACCCGTTCTACGAGCAGTACTTC. Translation gives CASWGHPFYEQYF.

The J gene is TRBJ2-1, the V gene TRBV7-2; maybe TRBD2 (7 bases). The V gene lost 2 bases and the J gene lost 9 bases, with 14 bases spanning the gap. This CDR3 has 14 amino acids. The germline gives CDR1 SGHTA, CDR2 FQGNSA. In DNA, the CDR3 is TGTGCCAGCAGCTTATGGGGGGCGGGAGTTGAGCAGTTCTTC. This translates into CASSLWGAGVEQFF.

The chain is built from TRBV12-3 or TRBV12-4 and TRBJ2-7; D possibly corresponds to TRBD2 (7 bases). This CDR3 has 13 amino acids. The V and J ends lost 3 bases and 5 bases respectively, with 11 bases between them. As DNA, the CDR3 is TGTGCCAGCAGTTTGAGGGGGGGGGACGAGCAGTACTTC. Translated: CASSLRGGDEQYF.

The J gene is TRBJ2-2, the V gene TRBV27; 13 nucleotides line up with TRBD2. Trimming took 8 bases from V and 4 from J; bases not matched to a gene: 1. CDR1 and CDR2 (germline): MNHEY, SMNVEV (reference sequence). The CDR3 length is 14 residues. CDR3 sequence (DNA): TGTGCCAGCCGGACTAGCGGGAGCACCGGGGAGCTGTTTTTT. This sequence encodes CASRTSGSTGELFF.

The chain has TRBV29-1 and TRBJ1-4; 8 positions agree with TRBD1. Trimming took 7 bases from V and 6 from J; bases not matched to a gene: 10. CDR1 and CDR2 from the germline V gene are SQVTM and ANQGSEA. This CDR3 is built from 14 residues. The CDR3 bases are TGCAGCGCCCAACGTGGGACAGGTCATGAAAAACTGTTTTTT. Its translation: CSAQRGTGHEKLFF.

The chain is built from TRBV5-1 and TRBJ2-1; 12 bases map to TRBD2. This CDR3 is built from 16 residues. Trimming took 4 bases from V and 4 from J; bases not matched to a gene: 6. The germline V gene has CDR1 SGHRS and CDR2 YFSETQ. The CDR3 reads CASSSGLAGFYNEQFF. For the CDR3, the DNA is TGCGCCAGCAGCAGTGGACTAGCGGGATTTTACAATGAGCAGTTCTTC.